The 23 T cell receptor beta chains reported below all come from one sample, sequenced in a study of cytomegalovirus exposure and HLA in healthy donors. 13 Jbeta primers and 60 Vbeta primers were used for the PCR. The data were produced by immunoSEQ multiplex PCR, yet TCRdb's version contains in-frame clones alone and is incomplete. The data hold 150,000 to 200,000 clones, with 80% observed a single time. The specimen sequenced was PBMCs. All receptors derive from a girl aged 5 to 17 in good health and CMV-seropositive.

This clone was detected only once. The rearrangement links TRBV4-1 to TRBJ2-1; TRBD2 is a possible D gene (5 bases). There are 16 residues in the CDR3. CDR1 MGHRA and CDR2 YSYEKL come from the germline V gene. The V gene lost 0 bases and the J gene lost 2 bases, with 11 bases spanning the gap. This CDR3 is CASSQERAEPYNEQFF. CDR3 bases: TGCGCCAGCAGCCAAGAACGAGCGGAGCCCTACAATGAGCAGTTCTTC.

In this sample, this clone turned up once. This chain joins TRBV2 and TRBJ2-1, with TRBD2 matching over 8 bases. V lost 4 bases and J lost 2; bases outside the gene matches: 4. The CDR3 contains 15 residues. CDR1 is SNHLY, CDR2 FYNNEI, per germline. CDR3 in amino acids: CASSVSGIPYNEQFF. The CDR3 DNA is TGTGCCAGCAGTGTTAGCGGGATCCCCTACAATGAGCAGTTCTTC.

This chain connects TRBV7-2 to TRBJ2-1; possibly TRBD2 for D (6 bases). CDR3 length: 15 amino acids. The V end lost 1 base, the J end lost 3 bases, and 10 bases lay between the germline ends. In germline, CDR1 is SGHTA, CDR2 FQGNSA. CDR3 amino acids: CASSLGWEVYNEQFF. For the CDR3, the DNA is TGTGCCAGCAGCTTAGGGTGGGAGGTCTACAATGAGCAGTTCTTC.

The gene calls are TRBV6-1 and TRBJ1-2, with 9 bases lining up with TRBD1. The CDR3 contains 14 residues. V trimming: 3 bases; J trimming: 5 bases; junction bases outside the gene matches: 4. Germline V CDR1 and CDR2: MNHNS, SASEGT. CDR3 loop: CASSDGTGLYGYTF. In DNA form, the CDR3 reads TGTGCCAGCAGTGACGGGACAGGGCTATATGGCTACACCTTC.

The rearrangement uses TRBV7-9 and TRBJ1-1, with no clear D. Germline CDR1 SEHNR, CDR2 FQNEAQ (reference sequence). V lost 5 bases and J lost 5, with 21 bases in between. This CDR3 is built from 16 residues. CDR3 amino acids: CASSPVGSRGETEAFF. CDR3 nucleotide sequence: TGTGCCAGCAGCCCCGTGGGTTCGAGAGGTGAAACTGAAGCTTTCTTT.

The V and J genes are TRBV30 and TRBJ2-4, with 7 bases lining up with TRBD1. Trimming took 3 bases from V and 0 from J; bases not matched to a gene: 14. The CDR3 covers 18 residues. Germline V gene lookup returns CDR1 GTSNPN and CDR2 SVGIG (reference sequence). The CDR3 is CAWSPTPGTVIAKNIQYF. The CDR3 region has the DNA TGTGCCTGGAGCCCAACCCCCGGGACAGTTATAGCCAAAAACATTCAGTACTTC.

This rearrangement joins TRBV4-1 to TRBJ1-3; D call uncertain. This CDR3 contains 17 residues. Trimming removed 1 base from V and 5 bases from J, with 18 bases in between. Germline V lookup: CDR1 MGHRA, CDR2 YSYEKL. CDR3 region: CASSQARRAFLRNTIYF. Here the CDR3 DNA reads TGCGCCAGCAGCCAAGCCCGGCGGGCCTTCCTCCGAAACACCATATATTTT.

The chain joins TRBV6-4 to TRBJ1-1; possible D gene TRBD1, 6 bases. The V and J ends lost 2 bases and 10 bases respectively, with 17 bases between them. Per germline, CDR1 MRHNA and CDR2 SNTAGT. This CDR3 is 14 amino acids long. The CDR3 is CASSDGRGARRAFF. The DNA for the CDR3 is TGTGCCAGCAGTGACGGACGGGGGGCCCGAAGAGCTTTCTTT.

This chain joins TRBV28 and TRBJ2-6; 7 positions match TRBD2. With 2 bases clipped from V and 3 bases from J, the junction kept 13 bases outside the gene matches. The CDR3 length is 19 residues. Germline V lookup: CDR1 MDHEN, CDR2 SYDVKM. Written as DNA, the CDR3 is TGTGCCAGCAGTTTAGCGGGGGATCACTCCCACAGTGGGGCCAACGTCCTGACTTTC. Its translation is CASSLAGDHSHSGANVLTF. Filled out from reference TRBV28 and TRBJ2-6, the complete variable domain reads DVKVTQSSRYLVKRTGEKVFLECVQDMDHENMFWYRQDPGLGLRLIYFSYDVKMKEKGDIPEGYSVSREKKERFSLILESASTNQTSMYLCASSLAGDHSHSGANVLTFGAGSRLTVL.

The chain recombines TRBV19 with TRBJ2-7, with TRBD2 as a possible D gene (5 bases). The germline V gene encodes CDR1 LNHDA and CDR2 SQIVND (reference sequence). This CDR3 is 14 amino acids long. V gave up 1 base and J gave up 2 bases, with 9 bases separating them. CDR3 sequence: CASSIGPGTYEQYF. The DNA for the CDR3 is TGTGCCAGTAGTATAGGCCCGGGGACCTACGAGCAGTACTTC.

The CDR3 DNA reads TGTGCCTGGAGTACTCTTCTGAACACTGAAGCTTTCTTT. Amino acid sequence: CAWSTLLNTEAFF. The genes are TRBV30 and TRBJ1-1; D gene uncertain. The V end was cut by 2 bases, the J end by 0 bases, with 7 bases between. Germline values: CDR1 GTSNPN, CDR2 SVGIG (reference sequence). This CDR3 region has 13 residues.

The chain has TRBV10-3 and TRBJ2-1; TRBD1 might be the D (6 bases). There are 16 residues in the CDR3. The V end was cut by 6 bases, the J end by 2 bases, with 17 bases between. Germline loops: CDR1 ENHRY, CDR2 SYGVKD. This chain's CDR3 is CAIRPNRDPPYNEQFF. The CDR3 nucleotides read TGTGCCATCAGACCTAACAGGGATCCCCCCTACAATGAGCAGTTCTTC.

V usage is TRBV4-2 and J usage is TRBJ1-5, with D possibly being TRBD1 (6 bases). This CDR3 has 15 amino acids. Trimming stripped 4 bases from V and 5 bases from J, with 15 bases between. In germline, CDR1 is LGHNA, CDR2 YNFKEQ. DNA for the CDR3: TGTGCCAGCAGCCCTTCACAGGGTCCGGATCAGCCCCAGCATTTT. Its protein is CASSPSQGPDQPQHF.

This clone was seen once. The CDR3 loop is CASKRSSYNEQFF. CDR3 DNA sequence: TGTGCCAGCAAACGGAGCTCCTACAATGAGCAGTTCTTC. This chain connects TRBV2 to TRBJ2-1; D is unclear. CDR1 SNHLY and CDR2 FYNNEI come from the germline V gene. This CDR3 has 13 amino acids. Trimming took off 7 bases at V and 0 bases at J, with 7 bases between the two ends.

V and J are TRBV18 and TRBJ2-3; TRBD2 matches 11 bases. Germline CDR1 and CDR2: KGHSH and LQKENI. J was trimmed by 3 bases and V by 3 bases; bases with no gene match: 11. The CDR3 is made up of 18 amino acids. CDR3 protein: CASSPRPRTSGSTDTQYF. CDR3 DNA: TGTGCCAGCTCACCGAGACCGCGAACTAGCGGGAGTACAGATACGCAGTATTTT. The whole variable domain, remainder taken from reference TRBV18 and TRBJ2-3, is NAGVMQNPRHLVRRRGQEARLRCSPMKGHSHVYWYRQLPEEGLKFMVYLQKENIIDESGMPKERFSAEFPKEGPSILRIQQVVRGDSAAYFCASSPRPRTSGSTDTQYFGPGTRLTVL.

This sequence joins TRBV11-2 and TRBJ1-1, with D maybe TRBD1 (5 bases). This CDR3 contains 11 residues. Germline assignment: CDR1 SGHAT and CDR2 FQNNGV. Between the trimmed V and J ends, which lost 5 bases and 11 bases, there was a span of 12 bases. CDR3 protein: CASSQGDSAFF. The CDR3 DNA is TGTGCCAGCAGCCAAGGGGATTCGGCTTTCTTT.

The chain links TRBV2 to TRBJ2-7; 7 nucleotides match TRBD1. CDR3 length: 16 residues. From germline, CDR1 is SNHLY and CDR2 FYNNEI. V lost 5 bases, J lost 2 bases, and 12 bases stayed unmatched. The CDR3 is CASSYHRGPWPYEQYF. In DNA form, the CDR3 reads TGTGCCAGCAGTTACCACAGGGGTCCTTGGCCCTACGAGCAGTACTTC.

The DNA of the CDR3 is TGTGCCAGCAATTCATGGGTGTCGCGGGTCGAGCAGTACTTC. This sequence encodes CASNSWVSRVEQYF. The chain carries TRBV6-6 and TRBJ2-7; TRBD2 might be the D (5 bases). Trimming took 7 bases from V and 6 from J, leaving 19 bases between them. Germline V CDR1 and CDR2: MNHNY, SVGAGI (reference sequence). The CDR3 totals 14 residues.

The chain links TRBV7-2 to TRBJ2-1; 12 nucleotides align to TRBD2. Germline trimming cut 5 bases from V and 5 bases from J; bases unmatched to any gene: 7. CDR1 and CDR2 (germline): SGHTA, FQGNSA. There are 16 residues in the CDR3. CDR3 residues: CASSPQGLAGNNEQFF. The CDR3 DNA sequence: TGTGCCAGCAGCCCACAAGGACTAGCGGGAAACAATGAGCAGTTCTTC.

This clone appeared a few times. The rearrangement links TRBV6-1 to TRBJ2-5; TRBD1 matches at 7 bases. This CDR3 is 9 amino acids long. V was clipped by 11 bases and J by 9 bases; unmatched bases: 3. Germline V gene sequence: CDR1 MNHNS, CDR2 SASEGT. For the CDR3, the DNA is TGTGCCCTCAGGGGGTCCCAGTACTTC. Translated: CALRGSQYF.

This chain joins TRBV29-1 and TRBJ2-1; D possibly corresponds to TRBD2 (6 bases). The CDR3 totals 12 residues. Trimming pared 3 bases from V and 6 bases from J, leaving 9 bases between. CDR1 is SQVTM and CDR2 is ANQGSEA in the germline V gene. CDR3 in amino acids: CSVDRRANEQFF. Here the CDR3 DNA reads TGCAGCGTTGACAGGAGGGCCAATGAGCAGTTCTTC.

This sequence joins TRBV5-6 and TRBJ2-5, with 14 bases identical to TRBD2. J lost 5 bases, V lost 2 bases, and 8 bases had no gene match. Germline V gene data show CDR1 as SGHDT and CDR2 as YYEEEE. The CDR3 spans 17 residues. CDR3 amino acids: CASSLRGLAGERETQYF. DNA of the CDR3: TGTGCCAGCAGCTTAAGGGGACTAGCGGGAGAGAGGGAGACCCAGTACTTC.

This rearrangement joins TRBV11-2 to TRBJ2-7; 11 bases match TRBD2. J gave up 1 base and V 1 base, and 6 bases lay outside the gene matches. The CDR3 length is 17 residues. From germline, CDR1 is SGHAT and CDR2 FQNNGV. CDR3 sequence: CASSLALAGGPSYEQYF. Here the CDR3 DNA reads TGTGCCAGCAGCTTAGCGTTAGCGGGAGGGCCTTCCTACGAGCAGTACTTC.